This T cell receptor beta chain appears in the sequencing data of a study of OX40 agonist ivuxolimab in advanced cancers. Study conclusions and caveats: Antigen specificity of clonally expanded peripheral T cells was not established.

TCRdb's copy holds only in-frame clones and misses some; the assay was immunoSEQ multiplex PCR. The table lists tens of thousands of clones, 88% of them singletons. To note about this clone: No antigen is known for it.

The timepoints at which blood was sampled were baseline, cycle 4 day 1, and cycle 7 day 1. Trimming removed 2 bases from V and 2 bases from J, with 10 bases in between. The CDR3 runs to 15 residues. CDR1 and CDR2 from the germline V gene are SNHLY and FYNNEI. The source was CD4+ or CD8+ T cells sorted from blood, collected in a trial of the OX40 agonist ivuxolimab. The sequence came from an adult with an advanced solid tumor such as melanoma, head and neck, liver or kidney cancer. V usage is TRBV2 and J usage is TRBJ1-5; the D is unclear. DNA for the CDR3: TGTGCCAGCAGTGAACGGGTCAGTGGCAATCAGCCCCAGCATTTT. Translating it yields CASSERVSGNQPQHF. The whole variable domain, remainder taken from reference TRBV2 and TRBJ1-5, is EPEVTQTPSHQVTQMGQEVILRCVPISNHLYFYWYRQILGQKVEFLVSFYNNEISEKSEIFDDQFSVERPDGSNFTLKIRSTKLEDSAMYFCASSERVSGNQPQHFGDGTRLSIL.